This entry lists 10 T cell receptor beta chains sequenced from one sample in a study of blood T cell repertoires in COVID-19. Data came from immunoSEQ multiplex PCR; TCRdb stores just in-frame clones and leaves some out. The sample holds 540,000 or so clones, 85% to 90% seen once. Sequences were obtained from peripheral blood. These receptors came from a woman in her fifties or sixties with COVID-19, enrolled during active disease.

The chain couples TRBV6-5 to TRBJ2-1; the match to TRBD1 covers 9 bases. The CDR3 runs 13 residues. The junction had 2 bases not matched to a gene; V was cut back by 6 bases and J by 5 bases. Germline V lookup: CDR1 MNHEY, CDR2 SVGAGI. CDR3 amino acids: CASRDRGDNEQFF. In nucleotides, the CDR3 is TGTGCCAGCAGGGACAGGGGAGACAATGAGCAGTTCTTC.

As to this clone: At one boundary the junction diverges from the germline segment, which might be a read error. The chain employs TRBV4-1 and TRBJ1-3, with D hard to call. This CDR3 comprises 14 residues. The germline V gene has CDR1 MGHRA and CDR2 YSYEKL. CDR3 in DNA: TGCGCCAGCAGCCAAGAAGACGGAGGAACCACCATATATTTT. Protein sequence: CASSQEDGGTTIYF.

This clone turned up a few times. The chain has TRBV30 and TRBJ1-5; TRBD1 aligns across 11 bases. The V gene end was trimmed by 0 bases and the J gene end by 6 bases; junction bases not matched to a gene: 4. CDR3 length equals 15 residues. Looked up from germline, CDR1 is GTSNPN and CDR2 is SVGIG (reference sequence). CDR3 amino acids: CAWSVLDRGPQPQHF. DNA for the CDR3: TGTGCCTGGAGTGTACTGGACAGGGGGCCTCAGCCCCAGCATTTT.

The genes are TRBV14 and TRBJ1-1; D unresolved. The CDR3 loop spans 14 amino acids. V shed 3 bases and J shed 3 bases, with 11 bases lying between them. Germline V gene lookup returns CDR1 SGHDN and CDR2 FVKESK. As DNA, the CDR3 is TGTGCCAGCAGCCAGAGCCGGGTAGACACTGAAGCTTTCTTT. This translates into CASSQSRVDTEAFF.

This sequence joins TRBV5-5 and TRBJ1-1; a weak D match, TRBD1 (5 bases). Trimming cost V 2 bases and J 7 bases, with 18 bases left between them. The CDR3 is made up of 15 amino acids. In germline, CDR1 is SGHKS, CDR2 YYEKEE (reference sequence). The CDR3 spells CASSFFLSDQGEAFF. The CDR3 DNA sequence: TGTGCCAGCAGCTTTTTTTTGTCCGACCAGGGTGAAGCTTTCTTT.

The rearrangement joins TRBV27 to TRBJ1-5; D is ambiguous. CDR3 length equals 13 residues. The V gene's germline CDR1 is MNHEY and CDR2 SMNVEV (reference sequence). The V end was cut by 8 bases, the J end by 4 bases, with 12 bases between. The CDR3 bases are TGTGCCAGCGGTAGTGGCGGGAATCAGCCCCAGCATTTT. Translating it yields CASGSGGNQPQHF.

The chain links TRBV3-1 (or the pseudogene TRBV3-2) to TRBJ1-2; 8 bases map to TRBD1. This CDR3 spans 15 amino acids. V lost 3 bases to trimming and J lost 7 bases; unmatched junction nucleotides: 10. Germline CDR1 reads LGHDT; CDR2 reads YNNKEL (reference sequence). For the CDR3, the DNA is TGTGCCAGCAGCCACTCCCCGGGACAGGAGTCTGGCTACACCTTC. Translation gives CASSHSPGQESGYTF.

J is TRBJ2-3 and V is TRBV14, with 8 bases identical to TRBD2. Per the germline V gene, CDR1 is SGHDN and CDR2 is FVKESK. The trim removed 1 base at V and 2 bases at J, leaving 2 bases unmatched. This CDR3 is built from 15 residues. CDR3 sequence: CASSQAGGATDTQYF. The CDR3 nucleotides are TGTGCCAGCAGCCAAGCGGGGGGGGCCACAGATACGCAGTATTTT.

This rearrangement joins TRBV6-4 to TRBJ2-1, with D tentatively TRBD2 (7 bases). The CDR3 runs to 13 residues. Germline V gives CDR1 MRHNA, CDR2 SNTAGT. V shed 6 bases and J shed 5 bases, with 11 bases lying between them. The CDR3 is CASRRGGDNEQFF. In DNA, the CDR3 is TGTGCCAGCAGAAGAGGGGGGGACAATGAGCAGTTCTTC.

The chain uses TRBV9 and TRBJ2-1; TRBD2 aligns across 8 bases. V trimming: 4 bases; J trimming: 6 bases; junction bases outside the gene matches: 6. The CDR3 is 14 amino acids. Germline V gene data show CDR1 as SGDLS and CDR2 as YYNGEE. CDR3: CASSPSGLGNEQFF. The CDR3 DNA reads TGTGCCAGCAGCCCTAGCGGGCTTGGCAATGAGCAGTTCTTC.